The rows below give T cell receptor beta chains drawn from one sample of a study of blood T cell repertoires in COVID-19. The method was immunoSEQ multiplex PCR; TCRdb's version includes in-frame clones alone and lacks a portion of them. This sample yields approximately 240,000 clones, of which 70% to 85% are seen a single time; about 1.5% belongs to the top ten. The sequencing input was peripheral blood. These receptors all stem from a middle-aged woman who had recovered from COVID-19. Each CDR3 is given without its conserved first and last residue. Each record gives: V gene, CDR3 protein.

V: TRBV29-1
CDR3: SAPAGRARGYT

V: TRBV3-1/TRBV3-2
CDR3: ASSQVSGYT

V: TRBV6-5
CDR3: AISSGQAQY

V: TRBV18
CDR3: ASSPPASTGELF

V: TRBV12-3/TRBV12-4
CDR3: ASSEEYEQY

V: TRBV5-8
CDR3: ASTLGGARREAQY

V: TRBV7-9
CDR3: ASSLANTEPGYT

V: TRBV21-1
CDR3: ASSPDSGDDSVKNIQY

V: TRBV7-2
CDR3: ASSPWGGSFTEAF

V: TRBV5-1
CDR3: ASSEGQINTEAF

V: TRBV6-2/TRBV6-3
CDR3: ASSYSITGPKGEAF

V: TRBV18
CDR3: ASSRQREGEPQH

V: TRBV10-1
CDR3: ASSESLAYYGYT

V: TRBV11-2
CDR3: ASSSGTAYEQY

V: TRBV5-4
CDR3: ASSLVSGGEDTQY

V: TRBV7-2
CDR3: ASSPSGGSYEQY

V: TRBV3-1/TRBV3-2
CDR3: ASSQAETGTYEQY

V: TRBV7-6
CDR3: ASSFTSGGRSYNEQF

V: TRBV10-3
CDR3: AISEYDSLLF

V: TRBV4-3
CDR3: ASSLNGGQNNEKLF

V: TRBV7-2
CDR3: ASSGGSWQPQH

V: TRBV28
CDR3: ASSYFTGTGELF

V: TRBV2
CDR3: ANSAGPDSGNTIY

V: TRBV7-2
CDR3: ASSVNQGTQY

V: TRBV28
CDR3: ASSLDGGVGLYGYT

V: TRBV11-2
CDR3: ASSLGLGRNTEAF

V: TRBV3-1/TRBV3-2
CDR3: ASSPTAGVKGYEQY

V: TRBV7-2
CDR3: ASSLIPDRGRQPQH

V: TRBV19
CDR3: ASSPGGRAYEQY

V: TRBV6-4
CDR3: ASSVTSGVNNYGYT

V: TRBV2
CDR3: ASSERGGAEAF

V: TRBV6-2/TRBV6-3
CDR3: ASSLPPSNTEAF

V: TRBV7-6
CDR3: ASSPSSGVLEQF

V: TRBV7-2
CDR3: ASSPSGGLDTQY

V: TRBV3-1/TRBV3-2
CDR3: ASSQDRGSQNTEAF

V: TRBV19
CDR3: ASSIEVSSSNEQF

V: TRBV12-3/TRBV12-4
CDR3: ASSLGRGTEAF

V: TRBV12-2
CDR3: ASPGTQEEYEQY

V: TRBV5-1
CDR3: ASSPRQGGNEKLF

V: TRBV7-6
CDR3: ASRVQGAESGELF

V: TRBV2
CDR3: ASSVKETQY

V: TRBV5-1
CDR3: ASSSLAGGRETQY